The 26 T cell receptor beta chains below all came from one sample that was sequenced in a study of blood T cell repertoires in COVID-19. Repertoires were generated with immunoSEQ multiplex PCR, while TCRdb's copy carries only in-frame clones and drops some. Of 400,000 or so clones in the sample, 70% to 90% were seen once. The specimen sequenced was peripheral blood. The origin of the receptors is a woman in her thirties or forties with COVID-19, enrolled during active disease.

The chain carries TRBV3-1 (or the pseudogene TRBV3-2) and TRBJ1-1; D gene ambiguous. Germline CDR1 reads LGHDT; CDR2 reads YNNKEL (reference sequence). V was shortened by 3 bases and J by 5 bases, with 19 bases between the two germline ends. This CDR3 comprises 16 residues. The CDR3 reads CASSHELTGSDTEAFF. Here the CDR3 DNA reads TGTGCCAGCAGCCATGAATTAACGGGTTCGGATACTGAAGCTTTCTTT.

Only one count was recorded for this clone. V gene TRBV6-5 combines with J gene TRBJ1-2; TRBD1 might be the D (5 bases). Trimming left V 5 bases short and J 2 bases short, with 9 bases between. This CDR3 region has 13 residues. CDR1 and CDR2 from the germline V gene are MNHEY and SVGAGI. CDR3 loop: CASSTGGNYGYTF. The CDR3, as DNA: TGTGCCAGCAGTACCGGGGGAAACTATGGCTACACCTTC.

The rearrangement joins TRBV27 to TRBJ2-1, with D maybe TRBD1 (6 bases). The CDR3 length is 17 residues. The germline V gene encodes CDR1 MNHEY and CDR2 SMNVEV (reference sequence). V was clipped by 3 bases and J by 3 bases, with 18 bases between them. CDR3 amino acids: CASSFPPGQAYYNEQFF. The CDR3 coding sequence is TGTGCCAGCAGTTTTCCTCCGGGACAAGCTTACTACAATGAGCAGTTCTTC.

The chain has TRBV6-2 or TRBV6-3 and TRBJ2-7; a possible D gene is TRBD2 (6 bases). Trimming removed 5 bases from V and 4 bases from J, with 9 bases in between. In germline, CDR1 is MNHEY, CDR2 SVGEGT. The CDR3 has 12 amino acids. In nucleotides, the CDR3 is TGTGCCAGCAGTGATAGCGGTTACGAGCAGTACTTC. This sequence encodes CASSDSGYEQYF.

The chain uses TRBV7-3 and TRBJ2-3; maybe TRBD2 (5 bases). This CDR3 is built from 16 residues. The germline V gene encodes CDR1 SGHTA and CDR2 FQGTGA. V lost 5 bases and J 0 bases, leaving 15 bases between the germline ends. The CDR3 here is CASSRSPGSSTDTQYF. CDR3 in DNA: TGTGCCAGCAGCCGCAGTCCGGGGTCTAGCACAGATACGCAGTATTTT.

J is TRBJ2-1 and V is TRBV7-2; D unclear. This CDR3 has 15 amino acids. Trimming cost V 2 bases and J 2 bases, with 10 bases left between them. CDR1 is SGHTA, CDR2 FQGNSA, per germline. CDR3: CASSLRGEPYNEQFF. The CDR3 nucleotides read TGTGCCAGCAGCTTAAGAGGCGAACCCTACAATGAGCAGTTCTTC.

This rearrangement joins TRBV7-6 to TRBJ2-1, with 13 bases that match TRBD2. The CDR3 is 15 residues long. Per the germline V gene, CDR1 is SGHVS and CDR2 is FNYEAQ. V lost 5 bases, J lost 4 bases, and 2 bases stayed unmatched. The CDR3 loop reads CASSPGLAGYNEQFF. The CDR3 DNA follows: TGTGCCAGCAGCCCGGGACTAGCGGGATACAATGAGCAGTTCTTC.

The rearrangement joins TRBV19 to TRBJ1-1, with no clear D. The CDR3 extends over 15 amino acids. Deletions cut 9 bases from V and 0 bases from J, with 17 bases between. The V gene's germline CDR1 is LNHDA and CDR2 SQIVND (reference sequence). The DNA for the CDR3 is TGTGCCAGCGTCGGGGTACGAGCGATGAACACTGAAGCTTTCTTT. Encoded protein: CASVGVRAMNTEAFF.

This clone was counted a single time. The chain is built from TRBV5-8 and TRBJ1-1; D is perhaps TRBD1 (6 bases). The germline gives CDR1 SGHTS, CDR2 YDEGEE. CDR3 length: 14 amino acids. Deletions cut 2 bases from V and 4 bases from J, with 12 bases between. For the CDR3, the DNA is TGTGCCAGCAGCTTTTGGGGGCCATTCACTGAAGCTTTCTTT. Encoded protein: CASSFWGPFTEAFF.

This clone occurred a few times. The gene calls are TRBV7-2 and TRBJ1-5, with TRBD1 matching over 7 bases. The CDR3 length is 14 residues. Germline lookup yields CDR1 SGHTA and CDR2 FQGNSA. V lost 1 base and J lost 6; bases outside the gene matches: 3. The CDR3 bases are TGTGCCAGCAGCTTAGGACAGGGCGGTCAGCCCCAGCATTTT. It specifies CASSLGQGGQPQHF.

The gene calls are TRBV27 and TRBJ2-3, with D possibly matching TRBD2 (6 bases). The CDR3 spans 15 residues. Germline V CDR1 and CDR2: MNHEY, SMNVEV (reference sequence). V lost 10 bases and J 2 bases, leaving 19 bases between the germline ends. The CDR3 bases are TGTGCCACACTATCGGGGCGGGACCCCACAGATACGCAGTATTTT. Amino acid sequence: CATLSGRDPTDTQYF.

This clone was found once. The chain recombines TRBV19 with TRBJ2-3, with unresolved D. Germline CDR1 and CDR2: LNHDA and SQIVND (reference sequence). V was cut by 5 bases and J by 0 bases, with 9 bases left in between. This CDR3 comprises 14 residues. The CDR3 region is CASSLQISTDTQYF. DNA of the CDR3: TGTGCCAGTAGTTTGCAGATTAGCACAGATACGCAGTATTTT.

This clone has just one count. The chain carries TRBV18 and TRBJ2-1, with TRBD2 matching 11 bases. Per the germline V gene, CDR1 is KGHSH and CDR2 is LQKENI. J was trimmed by 3 bases and V by 3 bases; bases with no gene match: 13. The CDR3 consists of 19 residues. The CDR3 here is CASSPSSGRPPVGYNEQFF. CDR3 coding DNA: TGTGCCAGCTCACCGTCTAGCGGGAGGCCCCCGGTTGGCTACAATGAGCAGTTCTTC.

The chain has TRBV30 and TRBJ2-2; perhaps TRBD2 as D (5 bases). This CDR3 comprises 14 residues. Looked up from germline, CDR1 is GTSNPN and CDR2 is SVGIG (reference sequence). V lost 4 bases to trimming and J lost 2 bases, with 11 bases between them. The DNA for the CDR3 is TGTGCCTGGAATAGACTAACAAACACCGGGGAGCTGTTTTTT. This encodes CAWNRLTNTGELFF.

J is TRBJ1-4 and V is TRBV25-1; D unclear. Deletions cut 1 base from V and 7 bases from J, with 13 bases between. CDR1 MGHDK and CDR2 SYGVNS come from the germline V gene. This CDR3 spans 15 amino acids. This CDR3 is CASSESRPMIEKLFF. The CDR3 DNA reads as TGTGCCAGCAGTGAATCCCGCCCTATGATTGAAAAACTGTTTTTT. The full variable domain, its missing parts supplied by reference TRBV25-1 and TRBJ1-4, is EADIYQTPRYLVIGTGKKITLECSQTMGHDKMYWYQQDPGMELHLIHYSYGVNSTEKGDLSSESTVSRIRTEHFPLTLESARPSHTSQYLCASSESRPMIEKLFFGSGTQLSVL.

In its sample, this clone was seen once. The rearrangement joins TRBV7-8 to TRBJ1-4, with 11 bases aligning to TRBD1. Germline CDR1 is SGHVS and CDR2 is FQNEAQ. The CDR3 consists of 19 residues. The ends lost 5 bases at V and 4 bases at J; junction bases unmatched: 15. CDR3 in amino acids: CASSIRPRDRGGLNEKLFF. In DNA, the CDR3 is TGTGCCAGCAGCATTCGCCCCCGGGACAGGGGGGGCCTTAATGAAAAACTGTTTTTT.

This rearrangement joins TRBV27 to TRBJ2-6, with 7 bases lining up with TRBD1. J was trimmed by 7 bases and V by 0 bases; bases with no gene match: 15. CDR1 MNHEY and CDR2 SMNVEV come from the germline V gene (reference sequence). This CDR3 region has 19 residues. CDR3 loop: CASSLSTTGSIRGANVLTF. CDR3 bases: TGTGCCAGCAGTTTATCGACGACAGGGTCCATCAGAGGAGCCAACGTCCTGACTTTC.

This clone was counted a single time. The same CDR3 can be traced to other DNA sequences in this sample. The gene calls are TRBV9 and TRBJ1-2, with a tentative D call TRBD1 (5 bases). The CDR3 runs 14 residues. Per the germline V gene, CDR1 is SGDLS and CDR2 is YYNGEE. Trimming cost V 0 bases and J 4 bases, with 10 bases left between them. CDR3 residues: CASSVEGQGYGYTF. CDR3 in DNA: TGTGCCAGCAGCGTAGAAGGGCAGGGCTATGGCTACACCTTC.

CDR3 sequence (DNA): TGTGCCAGCCGGGAGTCCTTACCACTCCGGGGCTACACCTTC. This codes for CASRESLPLRGYTF. V is TRBV2 and J is TRBJ1-2; no definite D call. Germline V gene sequence: CDR1 SNHLY, CDR2 FYNNEI. The CDR3 consists of 14 residues. Trimming took 8 bases from V and 8 from J, leaving 21 bases between them.

This chain joins TRBV6-6 and TRBJ1-5; the D gene is possibly TRBD1 (5 bases). The CDR3 is 16 residues long. Germline lookup yields CDR1 MNHNY and CDR2 SVGAGI (reference sequence). Trimming stripped 5 bases from V and 3 bases from J, with 17 bases between. The CDR3 DNA is TGTGCCAGCAGTCGAGGGCAGGGAGGCGTCAATCAGCCCCAGCATTTT. It specifies CASSRGQGGVNQPQHF.

This clone has a single count. The V call is TRBV27, the J call TRBJ1-3; D gene ambiguous. With 2 bases removed from V and 1 base from J, the gap between germline ends came to 3 bases. This CDR3 has 13 amino acids. Germline V gene data show CDR1 as MNHEY and CDR2 as SMNVEV (reference sequence). The CDR3 loop is CASSLQSGNTIYF. The CDR3 DNA reads TGTGCCAGCAGTTTACAATCTGGAAACACCATATATTTT.

The chain recombines TRBV5-6 with TRBJ1-6, with no clear D. CDR1 SGHDT and CDR2 YYEEEE come from the germline V gene. V lost 2 bases and J 9 bases, leaving 6 bases between the germline ends. The CDR3 contains 12 residues. CDR3 in amino acids: CASSLGGSPLHF. CDR3 nucleotide sequence: TGTGCCAGCAGCTTAGGAGGTTCACCCCTCCACTTT.

The chain combines TRBV5-1 with TRBJ1-3; 7 nucleotides align to TRBD1. Trimming cost V 4 bases and J 0 bases; bases outside gene matches: 4. From germline, CDR1 is SGHRS and CDR2 YFSETQ. This CDR3 is 15 amino acids long. The CDR3 nucleotides are TGCGCCAGCAGCCGGGGACAGAGCTCTGGAAACACCATATATTTT. Translated, it gives CASSRGQSSGNTIYF.

V and J are TRBV6-2 or TRBV6-3 and TRBJ2-7; 8 bases map to TRBD1. Trimming at V came to 3 bases and at J to 2 bases, leaving 6 bases not matched to a gene. This CDR3 spans 15 amino acids. The germline CDR1 and CDR2 sequences are MNHEY and SVGEGT. CDR3 nucleotide sequence: TGTGCCAGCAGTTATCCCCCGGGACAGGCCTACGAGCAGTACTTC. It specifies CASSYPPGQAYEQYF.

The chain has TRBV6-2 or TRBV6-3 and TRBJ1-5, with a tentative D call TRBD1 (6 bases). V was shortened by 4 bases and J by 0 bases, with 19 bases between the two germline ends. Germline CDR1 is MNHEY and CDR2 is SVGEGT. This CDR3 is 18 amino acids long. CDR3 bases: TGTGCCAGCAGTTCCCCCGTCAGGGGAGCTTATAGCAATCAGCCCCAGCATTTT. Its protein is CASSSPVRGAYSNQPQHF.

The chain employs TRBV2 and TRBJ1-2, with no clear D. CDR1 and CDR2 from the germline V gene are SNHLY and FYNNEI. Trimming took 6 bases from V and 2 from J, leaving 13 bases between them. There are 14 residues in the CDR3. CDR3 amino acids: CASSWEGNNYGYTF. CDR3 bases: TGTGCCAGCAGCTGGGAGGGTAACAACTATGGCTACACCTTC.